The present T cell receptor beta chain was sequenced within a study of read filtering for tumor transcriptome and immune sequencing. Study-wide context: Patients were 16 to 20 male and approximately 15 female, mean age approximately 70 years, range about 47 to 80. Regarding the study as a whole: IR-seq captured clonotypes deeper and more reliably than RNA-seq. IR-seq and RNA-seq agreed better without single-read clonotypes.

The library was built from 400 to 500 ng RNA with molecular barcoded adaptors for alpha/delta and beta/gamma chains. TCRdb independently ran MiXCR on the reads; one entry per CDR3 protein. The data show around 60,000 distinct CDR3 sequences, roughly a fifth seen once. Between the trimmed V and J ends, which lost 8 bases and 0 bases, there was a span of 17 bases. CDR3 length: 16 residues. CDR1 and CDR2 (germline): MNHEY, SMNVEV (reference sequence). As concerns this clonotype: Its antigen is as yet unknown.

Sequences were obtained from a population of CD138-negative cells sorted from bone marrow. The rearrangement links TRBV27 to TRBJ1-3; no clear D gene. The sequence was obtained from a donor at least 40 years old with multiple myeloma. CDR3 protein: CASRLDGLNSGNTIYF. The DNA for the CDR3 is TGTGCCAGCCGACTGGACGGCCTTAACTCTGGAAACACCATATATTTT.